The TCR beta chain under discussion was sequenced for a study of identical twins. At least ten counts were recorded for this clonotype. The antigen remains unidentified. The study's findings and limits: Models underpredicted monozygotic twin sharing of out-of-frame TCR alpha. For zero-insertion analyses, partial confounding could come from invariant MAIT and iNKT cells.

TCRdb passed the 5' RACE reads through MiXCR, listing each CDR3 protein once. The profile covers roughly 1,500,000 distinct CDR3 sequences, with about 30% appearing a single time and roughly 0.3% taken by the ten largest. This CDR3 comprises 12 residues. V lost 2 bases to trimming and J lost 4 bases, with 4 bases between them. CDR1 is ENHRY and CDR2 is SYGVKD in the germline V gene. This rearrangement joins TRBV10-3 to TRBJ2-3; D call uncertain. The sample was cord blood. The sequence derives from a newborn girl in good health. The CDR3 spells CAISETADTQYF. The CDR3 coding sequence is TGTGCCATCAGTGAGACCGCAGATACGCAGTATTTT.